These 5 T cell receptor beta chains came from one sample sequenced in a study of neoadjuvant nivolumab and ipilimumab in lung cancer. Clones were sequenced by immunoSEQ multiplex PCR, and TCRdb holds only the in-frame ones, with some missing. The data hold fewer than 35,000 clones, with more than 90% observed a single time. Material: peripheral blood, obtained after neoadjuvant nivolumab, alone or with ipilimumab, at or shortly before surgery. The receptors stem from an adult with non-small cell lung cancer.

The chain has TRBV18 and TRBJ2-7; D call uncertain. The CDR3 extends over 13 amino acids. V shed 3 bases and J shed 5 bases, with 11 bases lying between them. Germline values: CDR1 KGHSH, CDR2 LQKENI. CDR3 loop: CASSPVNGNEQYF. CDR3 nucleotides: TGTGCCAGCTCACCGGTAAACGGTAACGAGCAGTACTTC. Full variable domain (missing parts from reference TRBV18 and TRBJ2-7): NAGVMQNPRHLVRRRGQEARLRCSPMKGHSHVYWYRQLPEEGLKFMVYLQKENIIDESGMPKERFSAEFPKEGPSILRIQQVVRGDSAAYFCASSPVNGNEQYFGPGTRLTVT.

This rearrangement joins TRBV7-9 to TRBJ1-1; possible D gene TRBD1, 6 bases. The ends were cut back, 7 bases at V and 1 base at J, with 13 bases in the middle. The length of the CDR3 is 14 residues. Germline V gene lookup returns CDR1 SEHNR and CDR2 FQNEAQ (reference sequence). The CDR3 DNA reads TGTGCCAGCACACGGGGGGGCTCGAACACTGAAGCTTTCTTT. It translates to CASTRGGSNTEAFF. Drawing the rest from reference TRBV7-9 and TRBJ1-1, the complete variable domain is DTGVSQNPRHKITKRGQNVTFRCDPISEHNRLYWYRQTLGQGPEFLTYFQNEAQLEKSRLLSDRFSAERPKGSFSTLEIQRTEQGDSAMYLCASTRGGSNTEAFFGQGTRLTVV.

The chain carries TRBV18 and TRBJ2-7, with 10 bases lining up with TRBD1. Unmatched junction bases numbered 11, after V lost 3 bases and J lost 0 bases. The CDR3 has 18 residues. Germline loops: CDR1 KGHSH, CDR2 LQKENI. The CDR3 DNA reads TGTGCCAGCTCACCGGTTGCCCCCCGACAGGGGGCCTCCTACGAGCAGTACTTC. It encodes CASSPVAPRQGASYEQYF.

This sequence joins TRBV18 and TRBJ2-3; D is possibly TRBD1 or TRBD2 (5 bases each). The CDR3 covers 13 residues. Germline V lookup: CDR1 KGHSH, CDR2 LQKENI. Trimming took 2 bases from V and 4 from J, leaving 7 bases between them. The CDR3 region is CASSPGGPDTQYF. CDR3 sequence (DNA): TGTGCCAGCTCACCAGGGGGTCCAGATACGCAGTATTTT.

CDR3 sequence reads: CASTLTWGRGELFF. CDR3 sequence (DNA): TGTGCCAGTACTCTTACATGGGGGAGAGGGGAGCTGTTTTTT. V and J are TRBV19 and TRBJ2-2; the D gene could be TRBD1 or TRBD2 (5 bases each). V gave up 7 bases and J gave up 8 bases, with 17 bases separating them. Germline V gene sequence: CDR1 LNHDA, CDR2 SQIVND (reference sequence). CDR3 length: 14 residues.